The clone carrying this T cell receptor beta chain occurred many times. Its antigen is unidentified. Amplification from RNA transcripts yielded the TCR beta CDR3 regions. Following a first-round RT-PCR that used HTBI primers, a second-round multiplex PCR was carried out. TCRdb processed the multiplex PCR reads anew with MiXCR; each CDR3 protein has one entry. The sample gives under 250,000 distinct CDR3 sequences, around a fifth of which show up once; 35% to 55% is in the top ten. Lactation, pregnancy, uncontrolled infections and other autoimmune diseases were all grounds for excluding patients. The PBMCs were taken from about 10 ml of fresh peripheral blood. These data are taken from a study of Graves' ophthalmopathy and Graves' hyperthyroidism. Study background: The study drew peripheral blood at initial diagnosis, before any treatment. Study observations and caveats: Sensitivity of roughly 88% and specificity of about 77% were achieved when a 13-signature model separated ophthalmopathy from stable hyperthyroidism.

The CDR3 runs 12 residues. V was trimmed by 8 bases and J by 4 bases, leaving 11 bases between them. The receptor was derived from a woman between 50 and 59 years old with Graves' ophthalmopathy. The sequencing sample was made of peripheral blood. The chain has TRBV12-3 or TRBV12-4 and TRBJ1-1; perhaps TRBD1 as D (6 bases). In nucleotides, the CDR3 is TGTGCCAGCGGTCAGGGGTCCACTGAAGCTTTCTTT. It specifies CASGQGSTEAFF.